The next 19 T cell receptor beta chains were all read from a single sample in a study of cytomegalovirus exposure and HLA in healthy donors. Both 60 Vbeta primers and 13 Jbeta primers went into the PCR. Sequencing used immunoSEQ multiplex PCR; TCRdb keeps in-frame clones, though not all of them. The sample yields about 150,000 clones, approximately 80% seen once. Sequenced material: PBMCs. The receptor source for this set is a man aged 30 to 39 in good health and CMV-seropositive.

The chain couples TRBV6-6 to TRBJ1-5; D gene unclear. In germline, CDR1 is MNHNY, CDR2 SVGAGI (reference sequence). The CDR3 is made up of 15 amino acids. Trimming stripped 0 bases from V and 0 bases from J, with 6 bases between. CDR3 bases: TGTGCCAGCAGTTACTCCCGGGTTAGCAATCAGCCCCAGCATTTT. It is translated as CASSYSRVSNQPQHF.

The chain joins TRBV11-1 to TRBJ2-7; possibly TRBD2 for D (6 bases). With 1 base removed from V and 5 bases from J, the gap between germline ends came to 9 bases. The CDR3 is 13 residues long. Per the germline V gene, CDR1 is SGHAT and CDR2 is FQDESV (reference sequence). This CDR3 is CASSLGRRDEQYF. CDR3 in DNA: TGTGCCAGCAGCTTAGGTCGGAGGGACGAGCAGTACTTC.

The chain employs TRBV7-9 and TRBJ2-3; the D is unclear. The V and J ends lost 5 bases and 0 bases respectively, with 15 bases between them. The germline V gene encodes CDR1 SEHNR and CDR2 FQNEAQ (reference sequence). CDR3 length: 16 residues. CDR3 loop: CASSPVTASSTDTQYF. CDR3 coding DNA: TGTGCCAGCAGCCCGGTCACAGCCTCTAGCACAGATACGCAGTATTTT.

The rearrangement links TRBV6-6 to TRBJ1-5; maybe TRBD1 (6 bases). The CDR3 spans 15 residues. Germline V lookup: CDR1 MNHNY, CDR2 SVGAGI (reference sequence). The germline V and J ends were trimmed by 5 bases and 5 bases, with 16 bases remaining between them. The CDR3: CASSRWQGSDQPQHF. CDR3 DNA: TGTGCCAGCAGTCGGTGGCAGGGGTCCGATCAGCCCCAGCATTTT.

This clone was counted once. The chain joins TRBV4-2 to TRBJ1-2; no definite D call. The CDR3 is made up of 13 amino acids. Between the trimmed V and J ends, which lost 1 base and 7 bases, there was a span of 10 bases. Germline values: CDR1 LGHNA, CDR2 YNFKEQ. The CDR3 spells CASSQGGGAGYTF. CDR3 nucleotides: TGTGCCAGCAGCCAAGGAGGCGGAGCTGGCTACACCTTC.

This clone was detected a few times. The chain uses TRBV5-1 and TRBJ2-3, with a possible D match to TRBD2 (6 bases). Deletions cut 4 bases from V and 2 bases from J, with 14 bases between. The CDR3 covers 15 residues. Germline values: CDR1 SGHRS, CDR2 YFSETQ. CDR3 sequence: CASSPSGLYTDTQYF. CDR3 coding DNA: TGCGCCAGCAGCCCCTCGGGACTCTACACAGATACGCAGTATTTT.

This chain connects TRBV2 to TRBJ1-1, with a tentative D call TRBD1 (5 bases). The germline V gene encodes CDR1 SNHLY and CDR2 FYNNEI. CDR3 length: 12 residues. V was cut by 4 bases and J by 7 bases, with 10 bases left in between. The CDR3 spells CASSVGGGEAFF. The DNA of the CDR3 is TGTGCCAGCAGTGTCGGGGGGGGTGAAGCTTTCTTT.

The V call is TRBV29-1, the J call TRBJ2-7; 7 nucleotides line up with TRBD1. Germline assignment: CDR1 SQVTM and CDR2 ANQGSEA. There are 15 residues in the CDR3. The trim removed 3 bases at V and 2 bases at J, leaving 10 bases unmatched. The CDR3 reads CSVDDGTDMTYEQYF. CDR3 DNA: TGCAGCGTTGATGACGGGACAGATATGACCTACGAGCAGTACTTC.

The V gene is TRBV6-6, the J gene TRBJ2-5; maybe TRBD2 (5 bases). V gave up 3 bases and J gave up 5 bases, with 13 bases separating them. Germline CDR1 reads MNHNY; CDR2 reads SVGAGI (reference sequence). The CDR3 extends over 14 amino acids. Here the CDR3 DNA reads TGTGCCAGCAGTTATACTAGTTTGTATGAGACCCAGTACTTC. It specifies CASSYTSLYETQYF.

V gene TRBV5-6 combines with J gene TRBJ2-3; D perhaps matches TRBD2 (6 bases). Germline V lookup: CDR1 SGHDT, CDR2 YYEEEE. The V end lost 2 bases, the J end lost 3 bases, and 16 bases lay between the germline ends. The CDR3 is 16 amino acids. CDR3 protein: CASSFRDSSRTDTQYF. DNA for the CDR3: TGTGCCAGCAGCTTCCGGGACTCAAGTAGAACAGATACGCAGTATTTT.

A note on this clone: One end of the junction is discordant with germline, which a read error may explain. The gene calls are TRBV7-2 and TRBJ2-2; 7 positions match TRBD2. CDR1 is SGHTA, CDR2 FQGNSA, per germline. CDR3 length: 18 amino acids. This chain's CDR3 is CASTLRGVREVGTGELFF. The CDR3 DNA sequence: TGTGCCAGCACCTTACGGGGGGTCCGGGAGGTCGGCACCGGGGAGCTGTTTTTT.

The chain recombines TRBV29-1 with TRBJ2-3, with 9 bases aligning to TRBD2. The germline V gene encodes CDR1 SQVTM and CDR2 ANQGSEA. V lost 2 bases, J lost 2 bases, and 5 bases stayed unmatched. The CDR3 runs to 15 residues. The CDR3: CSVEKLAGATDTQYF. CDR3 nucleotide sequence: TGCAGCGTTGAAAAGTTAGCGGGAGCCACAGATACGCAGTATTTT.

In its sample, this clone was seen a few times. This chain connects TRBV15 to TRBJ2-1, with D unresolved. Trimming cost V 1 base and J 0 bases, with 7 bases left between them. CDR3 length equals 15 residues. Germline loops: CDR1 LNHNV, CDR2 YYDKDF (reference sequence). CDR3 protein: CATSRGESSYNEQFF. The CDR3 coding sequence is TGTGCCACCAGCAGAGGAGAGAGCTCCTACAATGAGCAGTTCTTC.

The CDR3 loop reads CASSLVTGSYEQYF. In nucleotides, the CDR3 is TGTGCCAGCAGCTTAGTTACAGGCTCCTACGAGCAGTACTTC. J is TRBJ2-7 and V is TRBV11-2; D perhaps matches TRBD1 (5 bases). The germline CDR1 and CDR2 sequences are SGHAT and FQNNGV. CDR3 length: 14 amino acids. V was shortened by 1 base and J by 0 bases, with 7 bases between the two germline ends.

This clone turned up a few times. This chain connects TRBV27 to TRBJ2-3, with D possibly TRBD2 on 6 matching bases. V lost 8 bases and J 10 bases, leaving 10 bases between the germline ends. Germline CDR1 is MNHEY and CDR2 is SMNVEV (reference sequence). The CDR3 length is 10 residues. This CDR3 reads CASGTGAQYF. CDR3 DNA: TGTGCCAGCGGGACTGGTGCGCAGTATTTT.

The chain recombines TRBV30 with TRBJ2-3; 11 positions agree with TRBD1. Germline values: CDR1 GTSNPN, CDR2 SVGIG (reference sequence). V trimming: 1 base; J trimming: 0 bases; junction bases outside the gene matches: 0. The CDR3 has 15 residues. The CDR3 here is CAWSGDRGSTDTQYF. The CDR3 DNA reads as TGTGCCTGGAGTGGGGACAGGGGGAGCACAGATACGCAGTATTTT.

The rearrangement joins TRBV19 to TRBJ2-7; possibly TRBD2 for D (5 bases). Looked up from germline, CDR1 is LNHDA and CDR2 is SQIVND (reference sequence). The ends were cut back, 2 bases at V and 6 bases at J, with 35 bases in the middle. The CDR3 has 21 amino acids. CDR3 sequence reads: CASSITLMRRPLGIRGSEQYF. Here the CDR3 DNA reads TGTGCCAGTAGTATAACGTTGATGAGGAGGCCTCTTGGGATCCGAGGGAGCGAGCAGTACTTC.

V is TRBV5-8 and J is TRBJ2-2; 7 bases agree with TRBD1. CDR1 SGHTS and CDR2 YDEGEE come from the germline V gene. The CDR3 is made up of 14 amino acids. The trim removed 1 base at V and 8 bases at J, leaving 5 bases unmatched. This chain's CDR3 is CASSLQGGAGELFF. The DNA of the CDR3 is TGTGCCAGCAGCTTGCAAGGGGGCGCGGGGGAGCTGTTTTTT.

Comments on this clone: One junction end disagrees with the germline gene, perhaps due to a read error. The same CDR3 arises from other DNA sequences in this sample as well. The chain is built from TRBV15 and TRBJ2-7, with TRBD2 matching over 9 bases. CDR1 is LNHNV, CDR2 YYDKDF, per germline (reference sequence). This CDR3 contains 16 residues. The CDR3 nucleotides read TGCGCCACCAGCAGAGCTCTCGCGGGAGGGGGGTACGAGCAGTACTTC. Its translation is CATSRALAGGGYEQYF.